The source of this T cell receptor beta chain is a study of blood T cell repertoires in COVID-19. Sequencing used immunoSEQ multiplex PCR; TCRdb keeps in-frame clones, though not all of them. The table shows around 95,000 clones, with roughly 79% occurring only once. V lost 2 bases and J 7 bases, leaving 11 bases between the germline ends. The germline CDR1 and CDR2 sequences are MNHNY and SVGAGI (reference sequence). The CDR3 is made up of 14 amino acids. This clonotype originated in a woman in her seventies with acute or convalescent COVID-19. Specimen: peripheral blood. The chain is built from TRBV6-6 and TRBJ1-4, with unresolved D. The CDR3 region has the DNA TGTGCCAGCAGTTACCCCGAGTCCTCTGAAAAACTGTTTTTT. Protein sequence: CASSYPESSEKLFF.